Sequencing of this T cell receptor beta chain was carried out in a study of Ad26.COV2.S vaccination and SARS-CoV-2 variants (dated by TCRdb to the early 2020s). Context from the whole study: Vaccine-arm donors came from COV1001, a multicentre, randomized, double-blind, placebo-controlled phase I-IIa trial of Ad26.COV2.S in healthy adults. The TCR-sequenced set comprised about 32 samples: around 20 Ad26.COV2.S vaccine recipients, 5 placebo recipients and 8 SARS-CoV-2 convalescent individuals. Ad26.COV2.S was administered intramuscularly at a dose of 5x10^10 or 1x10^11 viral particles, either as one shot or as two shots given 56 days apart. Trial participants were randomized into five groups of five, in which low-dose or high-dose Ad26.COV2.S was given once or twice, or placebo was given on both occasions. Blinding of investigators to trial group allocation was maintained during experiments and outcome assessment. Sequencing of the TCRbeta repertoire served to evaluate the specificity and breadth of SARS-CoV-2-reactive T cell receptors following Ad26.COV2.S vaccination. General study outcomes and caveats: The authors noted that the TCR breadth and depth analyses may have underestimated total T cell responses. The study was not powered for comparison of responses between vaccine doses or regimens. After vaccination, substantial breadth of spike-specific CD8+ and CD4+ T cell responses was reported. Higher spike-specific TCR breadth was observed in Ad26.COV2.S recipients than in placebo recipients (P = 0.0014). Vaccine and placebo recipients had comparable non-spike TCR breadth, which fits with the vaccine containing only spike.

The treatment or condition tag for this specimen amounts to: 15 to 20 received Ad26.COV2.S at low or high dose, single or two shots; several received placebo; per-sample allocation not given. For vaccine and placebo recipients, repertoires were sequenced using samples collected on day 63 after the first injection. In Cohort 1b, about two dozen adults aged 18-55 years were enrolled at a single site in Boston, USA, between 29 July and 7 August 2020. Ad26.COV2.S was a replication-incompetent adenovirus type 26 vector that expressed a prefusion-stabilized SARS-CoV-2 spike protein derived from the original Wuhan strain. Trimming at the junction amounts to 7 bases on V and 5 bases on J, and the germline ends lie 8 bases apart. The CDR3 covers 11 residues, taking in both the cysteine and the phenylalanine. The sequence is cut down to CDR3 DNA, 33 bases in frame from base 1. For CDR1 and CDR2, the germline V gene lists SNHLY and FYNNEI.

The immunoSEQ Assay was used to sequence TCRbeta CDR3 regions. After extraction, genomic DNA underwent amplification by bias-controlled multiplex PCR, followed by high-throughput sequencing. Turning to the authors' computational methods: To quantify the absolute abundance of every unique TCRbeta CDR3 region, sequences were collapsed and filtered. Usable DNA was measured by amplifying reference genes present in all nucleated cells, and TCRbeta template counts were normalized to that usable DNA to estimate T cell fraction. Repertoire TCRs were annotated as SARS-CoV-2-specific by exact matching of V gene, CDR3 amino acid sequence and J gene to a known reactive TCR set. The reference SARS-CoV-2 TCR set came from MIRA and was filtered for enrichment in COVID-19-positive ImmuneCODE repertoires, removing public or cross-reactive TCRs. Drawing on the MIRA antigens, annotated TCRs were analysed further at the level of specific ORF or position within ORF. Depth was the summed frequency of annotated unique rearrangements, while breadth was defined as annotated unique rearrangements over total unique productive rearrangements. Group comparisons of TCR breadth used two-sided Wilcoxon rank-sum tests. Not all clones reach the TCRdb copy of this immuneACCESS table, which keeps in-frame sequences only. Checked studies attribute under half of the gap to unresolved V genes and leave the rest unexplained. V, J and clone size derive from that table, while D and trimming were established from the DNA sequence. The sample yields around 300,000 clones; about 89% were counted once. The ten most abundant clones make up approximately 4.5% of the sample.

Concerning this clone: Its target antigen remains unknown. There are no base qualities to consult, and no much larger clone falls within one base.

Rearrangement joined TRBV2 to TRBJ2-5, with the D gene not clear enough to name. Here the sequenced sample was peripheral blood, taken in a trial of Ad26.COV2.S vaccine versus placebo. The clonotype was recovered from a person between 18 and 59 years old who received the Ad26.COV2.S COVID-19 vaccine or a placebo. The CDR3 is CASIHPETQYF. In nucleotides, the sequence is TGTGCCAGCATACATCCGGAGACCCAGTACTTC.